A selection of T cell receptor beta chains follows, all from one sample in a study of lymphopenia after photon versus proton radiotherapy. Libraries were prepared by immunoSEQ multiplex PCR; TCRdb keeps only in-frame clonotypes and omits some of them. The sample lists 25,000 to 40,000 clones; over 70% were seen once. The sequences come from peripheral blood, collected from a patient treated with proton-based radiotherapy. These receptor sequences come from a woman in her 70s with pancreatic cancer. CDR3s include the opening cysteine and the closing phenylalanine or tryptophan. D genes are given only for firm matches. The size of a clone is reported for some rows only, either as once, few or many, or as a class for expanded clones.

D gene	J gene	V gene	clone size	CDR3 DNA	CDR3 protein
NA	TRBJ1-1	TRBV11-2	NA	TGTGCCAGCAGTCAGGGTCCTGAAGCTTTCTTT	CASSQGPEAFF
NA	TRBJ1-1	TRBV6-5	NA	TGTGCCAGCAGGACCGGGGTGGGGAACACTGAAGCTTTCTTT	CASRTGVGNTEAFF
TRBD2	TRBJ2-7	TRBV7-2	NA	TGTGCCAGCAGCTCTATCACCGGGACTAGCCACGGCTACGAGCAGTACTTC	CASSSITGTSHGYEQYF
TRBD2	TRBJ2-1	TRBV5-1	NA	TGCGCCAGCAGCCCAGGACTAGCGGGGACCAATGAGCAGTTCTTC	CASSPGLAGTNEQFF
NA	TRBJ1-5	TRBV19	NA	TGTGCCAGTAGTATTAGGGGTGATCAGCCCCAGCATTTT	CASSIRGDQPQHF
NA	TRBJ1-2	TRBV6-5	NA	TGTGCCAGCAGTTACGGAGTGCTATACACCTTC	CASSYGVLYTF
NA	TRBJ2-3	TRBV6-1	NA	TGTGCCAGCAGTTCCGGGGTGGCGAGTACAGATACGCAGTATTTT	CASSSGVASTDTQYF
NA	TRBJ2-1	TRBV29-1	NA	TGCAGCGTTGATTCGGCGCAGGGAAGGTACAATGAGCAGTTCTTC	CSVDSAQGRYNEQFF
NA	TRBJ1-2	TRBV5-6	few	TGTGCCAGCAGCTTGGCAGGGGCGGACTATGGCTACACCTTC	CASSLAGADYGYTF
NA	TRBJ2-4	TRBV25-1	NA	TGTGCCAGCGGAGAAAACATTCAGTACTTC	CASGENIQYF
NA	TRBJ1-6	TRBV28	NA	TGTGCCAGCAGTTTAAGTGGGAGGTCTTCACCCCTCCACTTT	CASSLSGRSSPLHF
NA	TRBJ2-7	TRBV19	few	TGTGCCAGTAGTGGGGGCGGTAGCTCCTACGAGCAGTACTTC	CASSGGGSSYEQYF
TRBD2	TRBJ2-1	TRBV19	NA	TGTGCCAGTTCGCTATCCCGGACTAGCGGATACAATGAGCAGTTCTTC	CASSLSRTSGYNEQFF
NA	TRBJ2-1	TRBV10-1	NA	TGCGCCAGCAGAGAAAGCTCCTACAATGAGCAGTTCTTC	CASRESSYNEQFF
NA	TRBJ2-7	TRBV7-9	NA	TGTGCCAGCAGCTTAAGCGGAAAAAGGGATTGTTACTTC	CASSLSGKRDCYF
TRBD1	TRBJ1-5	TRBV19	NA	TGTGCCAGTAGCAGACCAGGGGGACGTATCAATCAGCCCCAGCATTTT	CASSRPGGRINQPQHF
TRBD1	TRBJ1-4	TRBV28	NA	TGTGCCAGCAGTTTATACTTAGGGCACAGGGGAGAAACTAATGAAAAACTGTTTTTT	CASSLYLGHRGETNEKLFF
NA	TRBJ2-1	TRBV28	NA	TGTGCCAGCAGGTCGGGCGAAAGAGGTGAGCAGTTCTTC	CASRSGERGEQFF
NA	TRBJ2-5	TRBV4-3	NA	TGCGCCAGCAGCCAACAGACAGGGACTGGCGAGACCCAGTACTTC	CASSQQTGTGETQYF
TRBD1	TRBJ2-6	TRBV28	NA	TGTGCCAGCAGTCCGGCCGCGGGACAGGGGGCTCTGGGGGCCAACGTCCTGACTTTC	CASSPAAGQGALGANVLTF
TRBD2	TRBJ2-5	TRBV7-3	NA	TGTGCCAGCAGCTCCAGGACTAGCGGGAGAACGGCGCAAGAGACCCAGTACTTC	CASSSRTSGRTAQETQYF
NA	TRBJ2-7	TRBV7-9	NA	TGTGCCAGCAGCTTATTCGGGACTGGAACCTACGAGCAGTACTTC	CASSLFGTGTYEQYF
TRBD2	TRBJ2-2	TRBV28	NA	TGTGCCAGCAGTTTAATGACGGGAGGCGGTGCCGGGGAGCTGTTTTTT	CASSLMTGGGAGELFF
NA	TRBJ1-1	TRBV2	NA	TGTGCCAGCAGTGAAGCGCTTCGTAGGACTGAAGCTTTCTTT	CASSEALRRTEAFF
TRBD2	TRBJ2-1	TRBV5-1	NA	TGCGCCAGCAGCTTGGTTAGCGGGGCAAACAATGAGCAGTTCTTC	CASSLVSGANNEQFF
NA	TRBJ1-2	TRBV28	NA	TGTGCCAGCAGGTCCTCCGGGTATGGCTACACCTTC	CASRSSGYGYTF
NA	TRBJ2-1	TRBV7-8	NA	TGTGCCAGCAGCTTCGGGAGCTCCTACAATGAGCAGTTCTTC	CASSFGSSYNEQFF
TRBD1	TRBJ1-1	TRBV6-4	NA	TGTGCCAGCAGTAGGGACAGCAACACTGAAGCTTTCTTT	CASSRDSNTEAFF
TRBD2	TRBJ2-1	TRBV28	NA	TGTGCCAGCATCGAGCGGGGACTGTACAATGAGCAGTTCTTC	CASIERGLYNEQFF
TRBD1	TRBJ2-1	TRBV25-1	NA	TGTGCCAGCAGTGCGATTGACAGGGGCTACAATGAGCAGTTCTTC	CASSAIDRGYNEQFF
NA	TRBJ1-3	TRBV5-6	NA	TGTGCCAGCAGCTTGGACTTCTCTGGAAACACCATATATTTT	CASSLDFSGNTIYF
NA	TRBJ1-1	TRBV5-5	NA	TGTGCCAGCAGCCAAGGATCGGGGAACACAAGGCCCACTGAAGCTTTCTTT	CASSQGSGNTRPTEAFF
NA	TRBJ1-2	TRBV5-4	NA	TGTGCCAGCAGCTTGGTTCCCACCAACTATGGCTACACCTTC	CASSLVPTNYGYTF
NA	TRBJ2-3	TRBV4-2	NA	TGTGCCAGCAGCAAGAAGGATACGCAGTATTTT	CASSKKDTQYF
NA	TRBJ2-7	TRBV7-7	NA	TGTGCTAGCAGCTTAAGTCAGGGCTACGAGCAGTACTTC	CASSLSQGYEQYF
TRBD2	TRBJ2-2	TRBV5-1	NA	TGCGCCAGCAGCACTGGGACTAGCGGGAGTGGCACCGGGGAGCTGTTTTTT	CASSTGTSGSGTGELFF
NA	TRBJ2-1	TRBV27	NA	TGTGCCAGCAGTCCCGACCTACAGAGCTCCTACAATGAGCAGTTCTTC	CASSPDLQSSYNEQFF
NA	TRBJ2-7	TRBV2	NA	TGTGCCAGCAGAACAGGATCCTACGAGCAGTACTTC	CASRTGSYEQYF
NA	TRBJ2-5	TRBV7-3	NA	TGTGCCAGCAGCTTAGGTCTCAAAGAGACCCAGTACTTC	CASSLGLKETQYF
NA	TRBJ1-5	TRBV6-5	NA	TGTGCCAGCAGTGGGGGGAGGGTTAGCAATCAGCCCCAGCATTTT	CASSGGRVSNQPQHF
TRBD1	TRBJ1-2	TRBV19	NA	TGTGCCAGTAGTATAGAATGGACAGGGGGCTATGGCTACACCTTC	CASSIEWTGGYGYTF